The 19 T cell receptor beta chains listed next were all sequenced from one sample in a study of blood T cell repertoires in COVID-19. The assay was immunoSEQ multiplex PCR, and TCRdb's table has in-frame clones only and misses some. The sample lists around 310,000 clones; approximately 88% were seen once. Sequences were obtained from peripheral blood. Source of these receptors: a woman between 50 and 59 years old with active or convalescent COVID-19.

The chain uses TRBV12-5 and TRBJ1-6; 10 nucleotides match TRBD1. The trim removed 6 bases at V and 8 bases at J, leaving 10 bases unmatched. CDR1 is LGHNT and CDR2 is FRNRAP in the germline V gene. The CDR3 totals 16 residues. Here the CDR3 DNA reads TGTGCTAGTGGCGACGGATTGGGACAGGGGCATTCACCCCTCCACTTT. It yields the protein CASGDGLGQGHSPLHF.

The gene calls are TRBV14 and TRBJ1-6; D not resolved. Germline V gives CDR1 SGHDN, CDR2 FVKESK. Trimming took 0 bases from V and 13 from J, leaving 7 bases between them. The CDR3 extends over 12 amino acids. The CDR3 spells CASSQDVGPLHF. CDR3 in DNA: TGTGCCAGCAGCCAAGACGTGGGCCCCCTCCACTTT.

CDR3 in DNA: TGTGCCAGCAGCGCAGGGGACAGGGCAGAAGCTTTCTTT. This codes for CASSAGDRAEAFF. The gene calls are TRBV9 and TRBJ1-1; 9 bases map to TRBD1. Germline V gene lookup returns CDR1 SGDLS and CDR2 YYNGEE. This CDR3 contains 13 residues. Trimming removed 3 bases from V and 8 bases from J; junction bases left unmatched: 5. Full variable domain (missing parts from reference TRBV9 and TRBJ1-1): DSGVTQTPKHLITATGQRVTLRCSPRSGDLSVYWYQQSLDQGLQFLIQYYNGEERAKGNILERFSAQQFPDLHSELNLSSLELGDSALYFCASSAGDRAEAFFGQGTRLTVV.

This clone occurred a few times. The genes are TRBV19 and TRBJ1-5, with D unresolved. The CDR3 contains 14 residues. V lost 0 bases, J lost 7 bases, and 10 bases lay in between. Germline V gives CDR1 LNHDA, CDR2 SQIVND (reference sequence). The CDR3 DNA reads TGTGCCAGTAGTATAGATTCGGTTTCGCAGCCCCAGCATTTT. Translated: CASSIDSVSQPQHF.

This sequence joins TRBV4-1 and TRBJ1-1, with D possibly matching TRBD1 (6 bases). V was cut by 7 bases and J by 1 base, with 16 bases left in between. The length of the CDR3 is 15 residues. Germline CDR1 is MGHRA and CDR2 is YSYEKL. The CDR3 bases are TGCGCCAGCAAGCCACCGACAGGTGCGAACACTGAAGCTTTCTTT. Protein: CASKPPTGANTEAFF.

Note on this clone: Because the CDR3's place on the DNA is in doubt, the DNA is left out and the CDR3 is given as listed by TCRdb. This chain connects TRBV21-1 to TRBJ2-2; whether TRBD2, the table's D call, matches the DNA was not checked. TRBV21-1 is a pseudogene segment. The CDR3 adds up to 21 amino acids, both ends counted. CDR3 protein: CASRQWGPGTSGSLNTGELFF.

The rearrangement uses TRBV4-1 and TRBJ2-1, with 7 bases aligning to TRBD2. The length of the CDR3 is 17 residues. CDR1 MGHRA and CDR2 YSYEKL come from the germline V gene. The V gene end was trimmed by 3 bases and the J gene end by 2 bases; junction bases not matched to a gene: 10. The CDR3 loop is CASSHPNGRGTYNEQFF. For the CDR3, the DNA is TGCGCCAGCAGCCACCCCAACGGGCGGGGGACCTACAATGAGCAGTTCTTC.

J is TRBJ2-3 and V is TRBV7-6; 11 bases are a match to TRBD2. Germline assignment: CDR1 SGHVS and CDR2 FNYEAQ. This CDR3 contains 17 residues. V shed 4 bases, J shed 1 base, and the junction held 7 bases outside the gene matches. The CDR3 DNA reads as TGTGCCAGCAGCTACTTCTTACTAGCGGGAGGCACAGATACGCAGTATTTT. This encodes CASSYFLLAGGTDTQYF.

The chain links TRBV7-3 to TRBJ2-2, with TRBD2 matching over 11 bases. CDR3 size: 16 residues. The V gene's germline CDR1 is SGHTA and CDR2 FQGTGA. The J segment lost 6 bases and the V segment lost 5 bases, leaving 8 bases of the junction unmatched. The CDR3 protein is CASSAFSGRAPGELFF. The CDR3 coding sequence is TGTGCCAGCAGCGCGTTTAGCGGGAGGGCCCCCGGGGAGCTGTTTTTT.

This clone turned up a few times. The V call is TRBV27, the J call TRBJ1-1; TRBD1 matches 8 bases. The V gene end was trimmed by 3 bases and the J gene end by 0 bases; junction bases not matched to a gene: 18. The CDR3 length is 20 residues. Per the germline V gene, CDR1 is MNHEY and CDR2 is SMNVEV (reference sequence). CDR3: CASSLSRPSIGTGMNTEAFF. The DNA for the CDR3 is TGTGCCAGCAGTTTGTCGCGCCCTTCTATTGGGACAGGTATGAACACTGAAGCTTTCTTT.

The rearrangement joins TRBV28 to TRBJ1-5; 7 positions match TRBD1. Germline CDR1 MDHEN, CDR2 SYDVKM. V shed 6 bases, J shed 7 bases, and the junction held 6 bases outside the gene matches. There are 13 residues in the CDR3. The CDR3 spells CASSLTGYQPQHF. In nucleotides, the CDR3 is TGTGCCAGCAGCCTGACAGGGTACCAGCCCCAGCATTTT.

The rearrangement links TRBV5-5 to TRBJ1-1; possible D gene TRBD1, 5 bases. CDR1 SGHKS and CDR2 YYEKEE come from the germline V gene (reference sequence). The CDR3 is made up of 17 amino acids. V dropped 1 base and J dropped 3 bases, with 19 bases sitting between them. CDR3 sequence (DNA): TGTGCCAGCAGCTTGCAGGGTACAGTGTTTCGTCACACTGAAGCTTTCTTT. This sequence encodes CASSLQGTVFRHTEAFF.

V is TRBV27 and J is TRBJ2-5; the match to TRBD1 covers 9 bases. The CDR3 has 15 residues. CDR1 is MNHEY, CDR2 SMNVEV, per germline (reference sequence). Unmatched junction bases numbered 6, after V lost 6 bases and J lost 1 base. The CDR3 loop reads CASRKGQGGQETQYF. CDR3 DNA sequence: TGTGCCAGCAGAAAGGGACAGGGAGGCCAAGAGACCCAGTACTTC.

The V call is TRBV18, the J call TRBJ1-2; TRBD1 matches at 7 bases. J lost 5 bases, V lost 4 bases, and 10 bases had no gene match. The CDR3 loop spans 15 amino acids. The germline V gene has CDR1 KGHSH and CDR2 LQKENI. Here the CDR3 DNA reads TGTGCCAGCTCACTCCCGGGACAGACGACATATGGCTACACCTTC. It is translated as CASSLPGQTTYGYTF.

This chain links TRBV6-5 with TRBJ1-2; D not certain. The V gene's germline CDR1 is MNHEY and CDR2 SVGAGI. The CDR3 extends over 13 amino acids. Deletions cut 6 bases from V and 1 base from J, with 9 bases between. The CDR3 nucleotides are TGTGCCAGCAGGATCGGGAGTAACTATGGCTACACCTTC. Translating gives CASRIGSNYGYTF.

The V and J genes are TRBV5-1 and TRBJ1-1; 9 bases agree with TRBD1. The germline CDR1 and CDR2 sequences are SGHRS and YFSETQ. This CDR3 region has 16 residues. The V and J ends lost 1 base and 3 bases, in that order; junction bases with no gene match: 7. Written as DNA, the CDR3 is TGCGCCAGCAGCTTGAAACGGGGACAGGGTTACACTGAAGCTTTCTTT. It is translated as CASSLKRGQGYTEAFF. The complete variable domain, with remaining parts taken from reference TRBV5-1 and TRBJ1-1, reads KAGVTQTPRYLIKTRGQQVTLSCSPISGHRSVSWYQQTPGQGLQFLFEYFSETQRNKGNFPGRFSGRQFSNSRSEMNVSTLELGDSALYLCASSLKRGQGYTEAFFGQGTRLTVV.

CDR3: CSVEQSNYGYTF. DNA of the CDR3: TGCAGCGTTGAACAGTCTAACTATGGCTACACCTTC. The V and J genes are TRBV29-1 and TRBJ1-2; D not resolved. Trimming pared 2 bases from V and 0 bases from J, leaving 4 bases between. Germline CDR1 SQVTM, CDR2 ANQGSEA. The CDR3 runs 12 residues.

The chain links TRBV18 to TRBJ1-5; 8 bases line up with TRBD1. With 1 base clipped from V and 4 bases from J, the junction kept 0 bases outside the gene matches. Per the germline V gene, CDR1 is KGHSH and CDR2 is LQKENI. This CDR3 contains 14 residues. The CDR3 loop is CASSPRQGNQPQHF. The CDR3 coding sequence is TGTGCCAGCTCACCACGACAGGGGAATCAGCCCCAGCATTTT. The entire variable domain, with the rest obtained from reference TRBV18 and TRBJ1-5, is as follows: NAGVMQNPRHLVRRRGQEARLRCSPMKGHSHVYWYRQLPEEGLKFMVYLQKENIIDESGMPKERFSAEFPKEGPSILRIQQVVRGDSAAYFCASSPRQGNQPQHFGDGTRLSIL.

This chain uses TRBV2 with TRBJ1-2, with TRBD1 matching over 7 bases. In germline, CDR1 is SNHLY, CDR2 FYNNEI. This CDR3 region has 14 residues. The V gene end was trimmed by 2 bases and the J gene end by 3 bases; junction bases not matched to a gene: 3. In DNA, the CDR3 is TGTGCCAGCAGTGAACAGGGGGTAGACTATGGCTACACCTTC. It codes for CASSEQGVDYGYTF. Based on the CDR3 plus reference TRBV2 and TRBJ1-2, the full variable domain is EPEVTQTPSHQVTQMGQEVILRCVPISNHLYFYWYRQILGQKVEFLVSFYNNEISEKSEIFDDQFSVERPDGSNFTLKIRSTKLEDSAMYFCASSEQGVDYGYTFGSGTRLTVV.